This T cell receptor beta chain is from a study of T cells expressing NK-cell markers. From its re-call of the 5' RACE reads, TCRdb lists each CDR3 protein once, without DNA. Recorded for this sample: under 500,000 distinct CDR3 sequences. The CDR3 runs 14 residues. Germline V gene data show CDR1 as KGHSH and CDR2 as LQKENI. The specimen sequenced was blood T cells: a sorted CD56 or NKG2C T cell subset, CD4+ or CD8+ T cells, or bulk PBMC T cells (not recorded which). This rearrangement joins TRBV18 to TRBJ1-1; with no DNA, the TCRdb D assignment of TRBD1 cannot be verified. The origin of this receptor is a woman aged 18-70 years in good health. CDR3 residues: CASSPGQGIAEAFF.